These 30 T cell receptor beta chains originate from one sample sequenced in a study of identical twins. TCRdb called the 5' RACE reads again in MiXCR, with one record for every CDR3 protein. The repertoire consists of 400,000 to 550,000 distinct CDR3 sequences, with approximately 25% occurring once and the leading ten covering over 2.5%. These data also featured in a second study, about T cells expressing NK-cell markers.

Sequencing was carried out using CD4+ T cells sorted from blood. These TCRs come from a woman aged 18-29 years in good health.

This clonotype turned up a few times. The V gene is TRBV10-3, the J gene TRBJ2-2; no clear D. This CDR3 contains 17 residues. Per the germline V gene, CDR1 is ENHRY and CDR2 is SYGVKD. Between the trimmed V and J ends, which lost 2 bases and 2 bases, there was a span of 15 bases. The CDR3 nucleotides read TGTGCCATCAGTGAGCCGACTCAAAGTTCTAACACCGGGGAGCTGTTTTTT. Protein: CAISEPTQSSNTGELFF.

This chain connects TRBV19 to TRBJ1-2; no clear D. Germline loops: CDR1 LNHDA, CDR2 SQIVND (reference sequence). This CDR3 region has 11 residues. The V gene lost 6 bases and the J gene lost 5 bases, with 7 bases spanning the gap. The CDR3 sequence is CASRLEYGYTF. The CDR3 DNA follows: TGTGCCAGTAGGCTAGAGTATGGCTACACCTTC.

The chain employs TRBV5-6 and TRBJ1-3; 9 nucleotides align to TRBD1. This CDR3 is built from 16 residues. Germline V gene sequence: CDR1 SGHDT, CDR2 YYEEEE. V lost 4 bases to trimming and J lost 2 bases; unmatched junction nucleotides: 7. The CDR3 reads CASSVDRGVAGNTIYF. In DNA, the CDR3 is TGTGCCAGCAGCGTGGACAGGGGAGTGGCTGGAAACACCATATATTTT.

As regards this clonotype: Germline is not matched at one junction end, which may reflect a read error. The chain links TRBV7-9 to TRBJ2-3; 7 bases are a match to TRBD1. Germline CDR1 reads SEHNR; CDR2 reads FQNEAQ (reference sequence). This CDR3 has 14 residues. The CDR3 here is CASSLRGLGDTRYF. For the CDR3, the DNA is TGTGCCAGCAGCCTGAGGGGGCTTGGAGATACGCGGTATTTT.

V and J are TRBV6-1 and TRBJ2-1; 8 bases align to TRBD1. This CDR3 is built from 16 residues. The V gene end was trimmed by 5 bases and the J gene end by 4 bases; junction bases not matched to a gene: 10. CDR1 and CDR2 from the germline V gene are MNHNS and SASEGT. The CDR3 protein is CASSTRAGGIYNEQFF. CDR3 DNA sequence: TGTGCCAGCAGTACCCGCGCAGGGGGCATATACAATGAGCAGTTCTTC.

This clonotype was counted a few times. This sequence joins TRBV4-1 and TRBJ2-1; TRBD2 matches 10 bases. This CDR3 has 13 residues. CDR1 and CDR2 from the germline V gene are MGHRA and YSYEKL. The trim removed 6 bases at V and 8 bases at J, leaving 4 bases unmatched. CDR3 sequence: CASRGLARYEQFF. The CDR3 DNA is TGCGCCAGCAGGGGACTAGCGAGATATGAGCAGTTCTTC.

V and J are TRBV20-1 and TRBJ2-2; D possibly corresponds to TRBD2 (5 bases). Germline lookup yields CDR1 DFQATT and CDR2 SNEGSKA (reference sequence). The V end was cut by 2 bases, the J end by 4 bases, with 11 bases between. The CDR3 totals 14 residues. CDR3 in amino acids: CSARHGVGTGELFF. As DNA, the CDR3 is TGCAGTGCTAGACACGGGGTAGGCACCGGGGAGCTGTTTTTT.

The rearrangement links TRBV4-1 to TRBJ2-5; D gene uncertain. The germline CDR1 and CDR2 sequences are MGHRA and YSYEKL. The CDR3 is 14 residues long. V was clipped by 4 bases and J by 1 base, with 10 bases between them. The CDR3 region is CASSPVPTQETQYF. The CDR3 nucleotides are TGCGCCAGCAGCCCTGTGCCCACCCAAGAGACCCAGTACTTC.

CDR3 coding DNA: TGTGCCAGCAGTTCCGCGACCGAAAACATTCAGTACTTC. Translating it yields CASSSATENIQYF. The V call is TRBV7-3, the J call TRBJ2-4; D remains unclear. The CDR3 has 13 amino acids. V lost 6 bases, J lost 5 bases, and 11 bases lay in between. CDR1 and CDR2 (germline): SGHTA, FQGTGA.

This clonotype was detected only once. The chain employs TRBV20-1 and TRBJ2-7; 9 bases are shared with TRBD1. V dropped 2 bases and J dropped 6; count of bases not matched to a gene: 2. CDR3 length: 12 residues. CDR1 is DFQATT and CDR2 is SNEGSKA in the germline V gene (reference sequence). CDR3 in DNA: TGCAGTGCTAGATTGACAGGGGGCGAGCAGTACTTC. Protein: CSARLTGGEQYF.

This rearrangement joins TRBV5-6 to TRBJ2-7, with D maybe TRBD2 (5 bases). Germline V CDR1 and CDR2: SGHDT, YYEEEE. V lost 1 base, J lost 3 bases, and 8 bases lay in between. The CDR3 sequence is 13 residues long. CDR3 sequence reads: CASSLTSDYEQYF. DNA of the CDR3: TGTGCCAGCAGCTTGACTAGTGACTACGAGCAGTACTTC.

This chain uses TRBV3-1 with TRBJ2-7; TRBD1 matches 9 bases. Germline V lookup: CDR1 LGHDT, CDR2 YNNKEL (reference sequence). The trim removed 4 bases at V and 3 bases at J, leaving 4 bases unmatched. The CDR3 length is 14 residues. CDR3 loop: CASSPWDRDYEQYF. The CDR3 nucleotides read TGTGCCAGCAGCCCCTGGGACAGGGACTACGAGCAGTACTTC.

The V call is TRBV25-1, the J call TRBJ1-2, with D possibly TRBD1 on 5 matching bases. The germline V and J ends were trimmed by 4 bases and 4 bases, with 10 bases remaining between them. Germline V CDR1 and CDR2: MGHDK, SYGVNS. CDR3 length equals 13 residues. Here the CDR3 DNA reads TGTGCCAGCAGTGCCAGGGAGGCCTATGGCTACACCTTC. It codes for CASSAREAYGYTF.

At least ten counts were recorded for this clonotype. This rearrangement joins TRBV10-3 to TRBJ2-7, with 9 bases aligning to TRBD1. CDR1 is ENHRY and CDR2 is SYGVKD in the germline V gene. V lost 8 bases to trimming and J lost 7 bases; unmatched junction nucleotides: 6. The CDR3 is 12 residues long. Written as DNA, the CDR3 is TGTGCCATCGAACAGGGGGCAGGGGAGCAGTACTTC. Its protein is CAIEQGAGEQYF.

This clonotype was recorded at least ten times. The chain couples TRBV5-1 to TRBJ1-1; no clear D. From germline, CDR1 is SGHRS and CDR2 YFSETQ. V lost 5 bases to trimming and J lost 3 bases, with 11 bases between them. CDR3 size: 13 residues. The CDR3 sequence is CASRPPEDTEAFF. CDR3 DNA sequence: TGCGCCAGCAGGCCGCCCGAGGACACTGAAGCTTTCTTT.

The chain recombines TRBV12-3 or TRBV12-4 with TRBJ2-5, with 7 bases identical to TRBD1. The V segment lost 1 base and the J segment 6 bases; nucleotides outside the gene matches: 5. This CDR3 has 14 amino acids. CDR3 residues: CASSLGGGGQTQYF. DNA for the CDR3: TGTGCCAGCAGTTTAGGAGGGGGCGGACAGACCCAGTACTTC.

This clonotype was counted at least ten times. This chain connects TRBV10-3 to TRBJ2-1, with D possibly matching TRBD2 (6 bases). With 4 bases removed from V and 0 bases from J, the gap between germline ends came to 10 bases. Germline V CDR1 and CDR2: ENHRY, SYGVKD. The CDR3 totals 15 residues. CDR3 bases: TGTGCCATCAGTGGGGACTCTTCCTCCTACAATGAGCAGTTCTTC. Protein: CAISGDSSSYNEQFF.

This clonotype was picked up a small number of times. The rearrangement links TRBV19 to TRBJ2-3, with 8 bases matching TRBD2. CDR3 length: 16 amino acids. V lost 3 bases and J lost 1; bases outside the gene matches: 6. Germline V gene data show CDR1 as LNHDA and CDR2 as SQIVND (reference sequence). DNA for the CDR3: TGTGCCAGTAGTATCTTCGGGGGGGGCCGCACAGATACGCAGTATTTT. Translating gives CASSIFGGGRTDTQYF.

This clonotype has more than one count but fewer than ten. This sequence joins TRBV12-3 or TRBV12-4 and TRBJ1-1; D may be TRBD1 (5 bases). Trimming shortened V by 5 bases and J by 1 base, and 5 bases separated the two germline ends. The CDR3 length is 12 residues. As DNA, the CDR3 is TGTGCCAGCAGTGGGACGAACACTGAAGCTTTCTTT. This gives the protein CASSGTNTEAFF.

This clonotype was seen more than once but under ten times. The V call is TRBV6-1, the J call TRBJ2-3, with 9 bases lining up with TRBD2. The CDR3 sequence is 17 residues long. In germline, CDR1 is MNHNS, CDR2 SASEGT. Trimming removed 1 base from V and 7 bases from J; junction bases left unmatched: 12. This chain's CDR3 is CASSEGPGLAGTHTQYF. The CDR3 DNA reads TGTGCCAGCAGTGAAGGCCCGGGGCTAGCGGGGACCCATACGCAGTATTTT.

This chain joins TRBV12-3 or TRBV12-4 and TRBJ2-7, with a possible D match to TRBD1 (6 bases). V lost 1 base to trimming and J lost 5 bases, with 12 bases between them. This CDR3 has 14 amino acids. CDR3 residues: CASSLVQGKNEQYF. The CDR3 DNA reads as TGTGCCAGCAGTTTAGTTCAGGGGAAGAACGAGCAGTACTTC.

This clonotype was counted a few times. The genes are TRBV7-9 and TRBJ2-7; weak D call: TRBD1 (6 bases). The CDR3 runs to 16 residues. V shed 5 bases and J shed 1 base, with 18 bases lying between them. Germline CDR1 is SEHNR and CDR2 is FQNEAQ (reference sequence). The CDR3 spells CASSGGGSEGSYEQYF. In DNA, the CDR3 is TGTGCCAGCAGCGGTGGGGGCAGCGAGGGTTCCTACGAGCAGTACTTC.

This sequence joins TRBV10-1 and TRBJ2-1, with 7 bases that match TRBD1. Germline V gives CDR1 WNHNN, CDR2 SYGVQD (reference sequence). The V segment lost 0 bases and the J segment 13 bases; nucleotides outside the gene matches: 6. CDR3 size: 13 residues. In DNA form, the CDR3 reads TGCGCCAGCAGTGAGTCGGAGGACAGGACTCAGTTCTTC. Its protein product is CASSESEDRTQFF.

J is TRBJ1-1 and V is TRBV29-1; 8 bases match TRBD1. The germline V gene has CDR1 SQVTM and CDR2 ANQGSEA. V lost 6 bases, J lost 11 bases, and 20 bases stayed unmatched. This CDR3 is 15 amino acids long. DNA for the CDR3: TGCAGCGTCGGGTACCGGACAGGGTTGGATCTCTTGGCTTTCTTT. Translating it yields CSVGYRTGLDLLAFF.

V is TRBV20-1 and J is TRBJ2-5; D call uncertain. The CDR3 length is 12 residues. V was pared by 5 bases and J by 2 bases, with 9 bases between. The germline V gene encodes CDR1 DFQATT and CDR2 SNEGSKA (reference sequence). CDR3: CSAGLPQETQYF. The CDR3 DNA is TGCAGTGCTGGTCTACCGCAAGAGACCCAGTACTTC.

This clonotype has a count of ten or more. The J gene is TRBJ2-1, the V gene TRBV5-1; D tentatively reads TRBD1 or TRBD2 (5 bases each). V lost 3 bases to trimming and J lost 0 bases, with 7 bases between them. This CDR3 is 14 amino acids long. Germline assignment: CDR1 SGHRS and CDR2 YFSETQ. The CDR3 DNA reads TGCGCCAGCAGCTGGGGGAGCTCCTACAATGAGCAGTTCTTC. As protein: CASSWGSSYNEQFF.

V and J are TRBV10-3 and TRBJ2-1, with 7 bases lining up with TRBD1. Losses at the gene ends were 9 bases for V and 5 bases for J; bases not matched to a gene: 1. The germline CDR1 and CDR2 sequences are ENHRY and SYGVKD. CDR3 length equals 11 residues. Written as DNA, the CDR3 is TGTGCCATGGGACAGAACAATGAGCAGTTCTTC. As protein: CAMGQNNEQFF.

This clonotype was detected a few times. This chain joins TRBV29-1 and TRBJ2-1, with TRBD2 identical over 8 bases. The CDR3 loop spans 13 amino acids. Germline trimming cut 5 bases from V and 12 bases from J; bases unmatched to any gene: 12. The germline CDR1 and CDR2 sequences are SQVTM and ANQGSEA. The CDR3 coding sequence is TGCAGCGTTACTAGCGGAGGAGGTGGGGGGCAGTTCTTC. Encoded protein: CSVTSGGGGGQFF.

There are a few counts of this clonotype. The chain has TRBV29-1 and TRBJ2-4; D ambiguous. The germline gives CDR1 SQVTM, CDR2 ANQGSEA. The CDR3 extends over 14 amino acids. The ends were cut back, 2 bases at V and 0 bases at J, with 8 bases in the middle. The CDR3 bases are TGCAGCGTTGAATCGCAGCTAGCCAAAAACATTCAGTACTTC. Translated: CSVESQLAKNIQYF.

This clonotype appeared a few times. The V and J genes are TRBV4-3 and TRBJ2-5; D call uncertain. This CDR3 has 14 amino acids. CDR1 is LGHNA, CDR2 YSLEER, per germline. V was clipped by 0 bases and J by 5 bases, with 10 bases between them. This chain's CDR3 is CASSQDRYRETQYF. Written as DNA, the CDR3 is TGCGCCAGCAGCCAAGATAGATATAGGGAGACCCAGTACTTC.